This record concerns one T cell receptor beta chain sequence. Its target antigen remains unknown. The input lacks base qualities; no much larger clone sits a single base away. Reading from cysteine to phenylalanine, the CDR3 counts 15 amino acids. Of the read, only the CDR3 DNA is kept; its 45 bases are in frame from base 1. The germline V gene provides CDR1 SGHTA and CDR2 FQGNSA. Trimming takes 3 bases from V and 1 base from J, and the germline ends sit 12 bases apart. The data were taken from a study of blood T cell repertoires in COVID-19 (TCRdb year 2020). Regarding the research as a whole: Collaborator samples came from the United States, Italy and Spain and covered acute and convalescent phases of COVID-19. The prospective study material was composed of cDNA or gDNA derived from T cells, B-cell-depleted T cells, or PBMCs. Subjects who had been exposed to COVID-19, were actively infected with it, or had recovered from it provided the deeply sampled blood TCRbeta repertoires that made up the dataset. The repertoires were made available in a free public database intended to serve as a resource for research on the immune response to SARS-CoV-2. Samples came from the ongoing ImmuneRACE study (first 160 participants) plus 1,254 subjects from 6 global collaborators. The sample metadata nearly always contained a de-identified subject ID, COVID-19 status, age in years and sex. HLA class I and class II types, where available, came from metadata supplied by the sample provider rather than from assay-based typing. Points the paper makes about the study in general: The quantity of clinical and demographic metadata differed by source and by participant and was supplied without curation.

TCRbeta CDR3 regions were amplified from genomic DNA by means of the immunoSEQ Assay, a bias-controlled multiplex PCR. As for the original processing: Nucleated cell counts per sample were estimated from amplification of reference gene primers within the assay. To quantify the absolute abundance of each unique TCRbeta CDR3 rearrangement, sequence reads were collapsed and filtered. For each sample, productive Simpson clonality was calculated by taking the square root of Simpson's diversity index across productive rearrangements. TCRdb took over this immuneACCESS table, retaining in-frame rearrangements with V and J assigned. Such tables are incomplete; in checked studies, under half of the missing clones stem from an unresolved V gene, and the remainder is unexplained. V, J and clone size derive from that table, while D and trimming were established from the DNA sequence. This sample is represented by approximately 250,000 clones; around 86% of them were singletons. The ten largest account for approximately 6% of the sample.

In Seattle, one collaborating source enrolled patients while the infection was active and tracked those patients longitudinally over the course of disease. Whole blood was collected in K2EDTA tubes by collaborating institutions according to the institutions' own protocols. Collaborator samples were shipped for TCRbeta analysis as frozen whole blood, isolated PBMCs, or DNA extracted from either sample type. Sequencing was performed on peripheral blood. This receptor was taken from an elderly woman with COVID-19, enrolled during active disease. This sequence uses TRBV7-2 and TRBJ1-2; the D gene cannot be resolved reliably. The nucleotides are TGTGCCAGCAGCTTTAACTACTTGAATAACTATGGCTACACCTTC. It translates to CASSFNYLNNYGYTF.